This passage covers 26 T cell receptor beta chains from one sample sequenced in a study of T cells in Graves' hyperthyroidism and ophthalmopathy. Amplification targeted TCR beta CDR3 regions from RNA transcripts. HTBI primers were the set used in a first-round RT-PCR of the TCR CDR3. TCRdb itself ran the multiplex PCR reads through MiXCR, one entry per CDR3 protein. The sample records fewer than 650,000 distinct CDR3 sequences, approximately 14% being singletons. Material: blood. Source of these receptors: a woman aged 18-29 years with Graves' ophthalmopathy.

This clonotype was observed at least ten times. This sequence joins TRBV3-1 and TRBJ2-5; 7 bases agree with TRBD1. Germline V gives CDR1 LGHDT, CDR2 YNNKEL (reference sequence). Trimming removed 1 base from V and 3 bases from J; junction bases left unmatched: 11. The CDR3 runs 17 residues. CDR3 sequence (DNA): TGTGCCAGCAGCCAAGGACTCTGGGGGACAGAAGAAGAGACCCAGTACTTC. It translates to CASSQGLWGTEEETQYF.

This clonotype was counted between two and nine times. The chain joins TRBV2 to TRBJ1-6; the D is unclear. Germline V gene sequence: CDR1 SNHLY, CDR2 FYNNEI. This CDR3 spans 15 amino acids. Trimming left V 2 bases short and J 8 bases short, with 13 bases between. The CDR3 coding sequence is TGTGCCAGCAGTGAACTTACCTCACTTCATTCACCCCTCCACTTT. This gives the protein CASSELTSLHSPLHF. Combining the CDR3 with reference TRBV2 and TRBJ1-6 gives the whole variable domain EPEVTQTPSHQVTQMGQEVILRCVPISNHLYFYWYRQILGQKVEFLVSFYNNEISEKSEIFDDQFSVERPDGSNFTLKIRSTKLEDSAMYFCASSELTSLHSPLHFGNGTRLTVT.

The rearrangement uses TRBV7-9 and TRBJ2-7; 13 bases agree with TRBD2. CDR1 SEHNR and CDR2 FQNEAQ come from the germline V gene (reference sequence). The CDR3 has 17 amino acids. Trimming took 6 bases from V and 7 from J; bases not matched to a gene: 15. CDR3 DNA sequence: TGTGCCAGCAGAACCGGGACTGGACTAGCGGGAGTGTGGGAGCAGTACTTC. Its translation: CASRTGTGLAGVWEQYF. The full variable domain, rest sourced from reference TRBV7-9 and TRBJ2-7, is DTGVSQNPRHKITKRGQNVTFRCDPISEHNRLYWYRQTLGQGPEFLTYFQNEAQLEKSRLLSDRFSAERPKGSFSTLEIQRTEQGDSAMYLCASRTGTGLAGVWEQYFGPGTRLTVT.

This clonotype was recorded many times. For the CDR3, the DNA is TGTGCCAGCAGCCTCCAACTAGGGGTGGCCGCCGAGCAGTACTTC. This translates into CASSLQLGVAAEQYF. This chain joins TRBV7-9 and TRBJ2-7; tentatively, D is TRBD1 or TRBD2 (5 bases each). In germline, CDR1 is SEHNR, CDR2 FQNEAQ (reference sequence). The CDR3 sequence is 15 residues long. The ends were cut back, 5 bases at V and 6 bases at J, with 20 bases in the middle.

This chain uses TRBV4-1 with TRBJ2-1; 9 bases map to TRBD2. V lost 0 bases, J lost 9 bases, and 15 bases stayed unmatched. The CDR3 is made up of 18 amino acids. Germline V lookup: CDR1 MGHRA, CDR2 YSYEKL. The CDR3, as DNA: TGCGCCAGCAGCCAAGAGAATTCGGGACTAGCTGTTCGGGGTGAGCAGTTCTTC. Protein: CASSQENSGLAVRGEQFF.

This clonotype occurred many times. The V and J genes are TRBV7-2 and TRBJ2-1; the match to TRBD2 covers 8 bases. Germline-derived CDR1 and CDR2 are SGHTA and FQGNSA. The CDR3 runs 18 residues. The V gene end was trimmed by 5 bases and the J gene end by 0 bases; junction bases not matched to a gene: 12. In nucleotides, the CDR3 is TGTGCCAGCAGCCCCCCTTGGGCGGGACTAGGCTCCTACAATGAGCAGTTCTTC. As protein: CASSPPWAGLGSYNEQFF.

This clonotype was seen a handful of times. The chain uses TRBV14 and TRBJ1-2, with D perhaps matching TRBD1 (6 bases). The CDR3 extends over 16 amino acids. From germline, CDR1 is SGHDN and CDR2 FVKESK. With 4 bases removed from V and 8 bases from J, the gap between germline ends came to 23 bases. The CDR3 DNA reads TGTGCCAGCAGCCCCTTGCAGGGGCGCGGCCCTGGCGGCTACACCTTC. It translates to CASSPLQGRGPGGYTF.

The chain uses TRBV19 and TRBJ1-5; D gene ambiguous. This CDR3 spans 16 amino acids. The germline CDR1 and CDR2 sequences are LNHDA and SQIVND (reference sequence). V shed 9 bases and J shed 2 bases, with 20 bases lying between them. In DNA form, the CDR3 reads TGTGCCAGCCTGGGTTACAGTTACTATGGCAATCAGCCCCAGCATTTT. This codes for CASLGYSYYGNQPQHF. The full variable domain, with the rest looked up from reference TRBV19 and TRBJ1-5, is DGGITQSPKYLFRKEGQNVTLSCEQNLNHDAMYWYRQDPGQGLRLIYYSQIVNDFQKGDIAEGYSVSREKKESFPLTVTSAQKNPTAFYLCASLGYSYYGNQPQHFGDGTRLSIL.

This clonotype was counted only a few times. CDR3 residues: CASSLRQGLANYEQYF. DNA of the CDR3: TGTGCCAGCAGTCTCAGACAGGGACTAGCGAACTACGAGCAGTACTTC. The V call is TRBV27, the J call TRBJ2-7, with 10 bases aligning to TRBD2. The germline CDR1 and CDR2 sequences are MNHEY and SMNVEV (reference sequence). Trimming cost V 5 bases and J 3 bases; bases outside gene matches: 10. The CDR3 covers 16 residues.

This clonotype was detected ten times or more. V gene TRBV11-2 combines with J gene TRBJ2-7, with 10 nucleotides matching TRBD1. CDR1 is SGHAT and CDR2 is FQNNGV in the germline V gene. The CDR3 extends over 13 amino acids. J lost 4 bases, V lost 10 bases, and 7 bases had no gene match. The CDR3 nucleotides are TGTGCCATCCACTCGGGACAGGGGTACGAGCAGTACTTC. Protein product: CAIHSGQGYEQYF.

CDR3 nucleotides: TGTGCCAGCAGTTCTGGGACTAGCGGGAGTCCTAAGGACAATGAGCAGTTCTTC. Protein: CASSSGTSGSPKDNEQFF. This chain uses TRBV6-2 or TRBV6-3 with TRBJ2-1; TRBD2 matches 14 bases. Germline V gene lookup returns CDR1 MNHEY and CDR2 SVGEGT. The ends lost 4 bases at V and 5 bases at J; junction bases unmatched: 10. This CDR3 is built from 18 residues.

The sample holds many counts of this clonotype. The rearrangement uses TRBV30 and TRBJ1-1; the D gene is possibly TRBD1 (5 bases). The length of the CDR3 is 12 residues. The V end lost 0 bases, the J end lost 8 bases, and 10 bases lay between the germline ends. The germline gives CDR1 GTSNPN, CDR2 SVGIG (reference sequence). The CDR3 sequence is CAWSVGRGEAFF. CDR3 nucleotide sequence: TGTGCCTGGAGTGTTGGAAGGGGAGAAGCTTTCTTT.

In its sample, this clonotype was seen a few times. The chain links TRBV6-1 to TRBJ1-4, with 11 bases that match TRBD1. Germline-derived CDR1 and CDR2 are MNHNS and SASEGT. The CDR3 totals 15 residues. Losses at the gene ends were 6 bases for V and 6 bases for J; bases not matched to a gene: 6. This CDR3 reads CASSLPGQGDEKLFF. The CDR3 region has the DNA TGTGCCAGCAGCTTGCCGGGACAGGGGGATGAAAAACTGTTTTTT.

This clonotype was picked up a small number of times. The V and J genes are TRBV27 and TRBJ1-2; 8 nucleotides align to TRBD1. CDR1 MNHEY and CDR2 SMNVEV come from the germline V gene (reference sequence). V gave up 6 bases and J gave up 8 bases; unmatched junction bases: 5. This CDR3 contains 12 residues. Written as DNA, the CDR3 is TGTGCCAGCAGGCCGCAGGGGGCGGGCTACACCTTC. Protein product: CASRPQGAGYTF.

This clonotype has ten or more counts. Here the CDR3 reads CSVIISRYNEQFF. CDR3 bases: TGCAGCGTTATTATTTCCCGCTACAATGAGCAGTTCTTC. The chain joins TRBV29-1 to TRBJ2-1; D unclear. This CDR3 contains 13 residues. Trimming stripped 5 bases from V and 3 bases from J, with 11 bases between. Germline CDR1 SQVTM, CDR2 ANQGSEA.

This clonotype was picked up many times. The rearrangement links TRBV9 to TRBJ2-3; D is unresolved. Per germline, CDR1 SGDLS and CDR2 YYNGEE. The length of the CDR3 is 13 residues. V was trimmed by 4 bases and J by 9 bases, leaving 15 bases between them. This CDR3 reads CASSSRSGGTQYF. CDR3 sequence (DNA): TGTGCCAGCAGCTCCAGATCGGGTGGCACGCAGTATTTT.

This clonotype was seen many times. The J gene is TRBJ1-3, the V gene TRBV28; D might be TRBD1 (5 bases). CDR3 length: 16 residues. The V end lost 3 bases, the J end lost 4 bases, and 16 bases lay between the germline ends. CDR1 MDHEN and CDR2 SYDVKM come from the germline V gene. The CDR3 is CASSFRDPPGGNTIYF. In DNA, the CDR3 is TGTGCCAGCAGTTTTCGGGACCCGCCAGGGGGAAACACCATATATTTT.

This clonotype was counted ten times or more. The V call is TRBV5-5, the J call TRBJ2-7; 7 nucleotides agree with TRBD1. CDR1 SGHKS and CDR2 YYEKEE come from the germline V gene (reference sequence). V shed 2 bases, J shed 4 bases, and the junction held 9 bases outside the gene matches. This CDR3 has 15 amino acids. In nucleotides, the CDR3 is TGTGCCAGCAGCTTAACAGGGGTTTGGGGTTACGAGCAGTACTTC. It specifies CASSLTGVWGYEQYF. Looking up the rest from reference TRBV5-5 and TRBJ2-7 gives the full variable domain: DAGVTQSPTHLIKTRGQQVTLRCSPISGHKSVSWYQQVLGQGPQFIFQYYEKEERGRGNFPDRFSARQFPNYSSELNVNALLLGDSALYLCASSLTGVWGYEQYFGPGTRLTVT.

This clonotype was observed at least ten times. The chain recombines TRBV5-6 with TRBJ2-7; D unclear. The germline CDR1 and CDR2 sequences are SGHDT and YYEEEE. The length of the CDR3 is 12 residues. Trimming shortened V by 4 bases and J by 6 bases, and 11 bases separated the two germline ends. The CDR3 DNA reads TGTGCCAGCAGCCGGTCCCTAAGCGAGCAGTACTTC. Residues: CASSRSLSEQYF.

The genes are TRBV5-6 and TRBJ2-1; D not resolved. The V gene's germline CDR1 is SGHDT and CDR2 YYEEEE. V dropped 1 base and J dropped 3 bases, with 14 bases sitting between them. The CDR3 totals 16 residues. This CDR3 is CASSLFGRLSYNEQFF. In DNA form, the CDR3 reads TGTGCCAGCAGCTTGTTTGGGCGGTTAAGCTACAATGAGCAGTTCTTC.

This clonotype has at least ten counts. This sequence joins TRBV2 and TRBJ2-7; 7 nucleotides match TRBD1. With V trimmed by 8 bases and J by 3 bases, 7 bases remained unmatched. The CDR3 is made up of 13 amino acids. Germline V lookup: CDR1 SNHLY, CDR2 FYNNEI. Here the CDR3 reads CASLDDRVYEQYF. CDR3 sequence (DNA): TGTGCCAGCTTGGACGACAGGGTCTACGAGCAGTACTTC.

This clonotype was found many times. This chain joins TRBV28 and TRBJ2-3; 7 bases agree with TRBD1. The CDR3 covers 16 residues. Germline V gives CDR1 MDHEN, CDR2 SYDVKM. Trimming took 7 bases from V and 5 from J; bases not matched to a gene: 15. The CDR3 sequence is CASNLLERGQGDTQYF. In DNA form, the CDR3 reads TGTGCCAGCAATCTCCTTGAGAGGGGGCAAGGAGATACGCAGTATTTT.

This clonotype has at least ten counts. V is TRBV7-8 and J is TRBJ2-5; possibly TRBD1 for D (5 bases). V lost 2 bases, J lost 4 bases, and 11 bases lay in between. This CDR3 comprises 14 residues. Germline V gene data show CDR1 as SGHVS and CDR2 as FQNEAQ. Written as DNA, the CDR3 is TGTGCCAGCAGCTTACGGTCCCAGGGAGAGACCCAGTACTTC. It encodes CASSLRSQGETQYF.

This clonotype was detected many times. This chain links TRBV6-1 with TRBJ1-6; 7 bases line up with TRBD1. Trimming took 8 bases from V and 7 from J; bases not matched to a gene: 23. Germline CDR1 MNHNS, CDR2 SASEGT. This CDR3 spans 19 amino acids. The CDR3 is CASSWKGAQNSQRNSPLHF. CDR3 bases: TGTGCCAGCTCCTGGAAGGGGGCGCAAAATTCTCAACGAAATTCACCCCTCCACTTT.

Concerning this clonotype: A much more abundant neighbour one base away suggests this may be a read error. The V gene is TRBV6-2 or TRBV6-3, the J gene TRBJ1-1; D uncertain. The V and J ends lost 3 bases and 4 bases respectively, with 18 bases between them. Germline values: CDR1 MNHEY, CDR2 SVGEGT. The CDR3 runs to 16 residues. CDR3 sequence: CASSYCAGFECTEAFF. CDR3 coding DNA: TGTGCCAGCAGTTATTGCGCGGGATTTGAATGCACTGAAGCTTTCTTT.

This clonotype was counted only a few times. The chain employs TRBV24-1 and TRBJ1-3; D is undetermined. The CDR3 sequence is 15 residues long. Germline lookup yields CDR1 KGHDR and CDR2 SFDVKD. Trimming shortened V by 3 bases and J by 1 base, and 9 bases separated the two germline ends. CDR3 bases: TGTGCCACCAGTGATAGCAAAGAATCTGGAAACACCATATATTTT. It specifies CATSDSKESGNTIYF.